This record covers a single T cell receptor (beta chain). Its antigen is as yet unknown. This entry is derived from a study of graft-versus-host responses after intestinal transplantation. Whole-study context: Each transplant was multivisceral, liver-intestinal, or isolated intestinal. After anti-thymocyte globulin induction, recipients took tacrolimus and steroids for about 3 years.

The method was immunoSEQ multiplex PCR; TCRdb's version includes in-frame clones alone and lacks a portion of them. The table has about 82,000 clones, 90% to 95% seen once. Findings and caveats of the study: Subjects displaying graft-donor T cell macrochimerism possessed elevated graft-versus-host to host-versus-graft clonal ratios inside allografts.

The source of this sequence is a human donor who received an intestinal transplant. This sample comprised unstimulated CD4+ T cells sorted from spleen or lymph node cells, obtained before intestinal transplant.

CDR3 in DNA: TGCGCCTCCTCAGGGTTTGCTGAGCAGTTCTTC. It is translated as CASSGFAEQFF. This rearrangement joins TRBV5-1 to TRBJ2-1, with a possible D match to TRBD1 (5 bases). There are 11 residues in the CDR3. Germline lookup yields CDR1 SGHRS and CDR2 YFSETQ. The V gene lost 10 bases and the J gene lost 9 bases, with 14 bases spanning the gap.